This TCR beta chain was sequenced in a study of blood T cell repertoires in COVID-19. CDR1 is LNHDA and CDR2 is SQIVND in the germline V gene (reference sequence). V was pared by 6 bases and J by 5 bases, with 13 bases between. The CDR3 contains 13 residues. Original analysis: Researchers report that nucleated cell counts were estimated from reference gene primer amplification. Libraries were prepared by immunoSEQ multiplex PCR; TCRdb keeps only in-frame clonotypes and omits some of them. Clone size and the V and J calls come from that table; the DNA yielded D and trimming. This table has fewer than 400,000 clones, nearly 90% appearing once. This clone was counted a single time.

Sequencing used peripheral blood. The receptor was isolated from a woman between 25 and 40 years old with COVID-19, enrolled during active disease. The V call is TRBV19, the J call TRBJ1-2; D is perhaps TRBD1 (6 bases). CDR3 sequence reads: CASSPGHEYGYTF. The CDR3 DNA follows: TGTGCCAGTAGCCCGGGACATGAGTATGGCTACACCTTC.